A single T cell receptor (beta chain) is shown here with its context. The antigen is undetermined. Germline loops: CDR1 DFQATT, CDR2 SNEGSKA (reference sequence). Unmatched junction bases numbered 4, after V lost 3 bases and J lost 1 base. The CDR3 is 15 amino acids. The record originates from a study of T-cell reconstitution after alpha-beta-depleted transplantation in children. Study conclusions and caveats: T-cell counts and diversity at one year post-transplant came mainly from newly produced T cells. The study reportedly traced alpha-beta T cells about two months after transplant to several hundred expanded graft clones.

It was with unique molecular identifiers that the TCRbeta library was prepared. TCRdb used MiXCR to reprocess the PCR reads, holding one entry per CDR3 protein. The sample records around 580,000 distinct CDR3 sequences, roughly 30% being singletons. This sample comprised PBMCs, obtained before TCRalphabeta/CD19-depleted stem cell transplant. This receptor was obtained from a boy under two years old with Wiskott-Aldrich syndrome, due to receive a stem cell transplant. This sequence joins TRBV20-1 and TRBJ2-3, with 10 bases that match TRBD1. The CDR3 here is CSASTGTGGTDTQYF. CDR3 sequence (DNA): TGCAGTGCTAGCACCGGGACAGGGGGCACAGATACGCAGTATTTT.